The 5 T cell receptor beta chains presented below share a single source sample, sequenced in a study of blood T cell repertoires in COVID-19. Assay used: immunoSEQ multiplex PCR; TCRdb lists only in-frame clones, some missing. Here the sample spans 120,000 to 150,000 clones, 84% being singletons. Material: peripheral blood. The receptor source for this set is a human donor in a cohort sampled during active COVID-19.

The chain links TRBV7-9 to TRBJ2-3; a possible D gene is TRBD2 (6 bases). Trimming cost V 4 bases and J 7 bases, with 15 bases left between them. The CDR3 length is 14 residues. Germline V lookup: CDR1 SEHNR, CDR2 FQNEAQ (reference sequence). In DNA form, the CDR3 reads TGTGCCAGCAGCTCACTAGGCCGGGGGAATACGCAGTATTTT. This gives the protein CASSSLGRGNTQYF. Full variable domain (rest looked up from reference TRBV7-9 and TRBJ2-3): DTGVSQNPRHKITKRGQNVTFRCDPISEHNRLYWYRQTLGQGPEFLTYFQNEAQLEKSRLLSDRFSAERPKGSFSTLEIQRTEQGDSAMYLCASSSLGRGNTQYFGPGTRLTVL.

The table lists this clone with many counts. This chain uses TRBV19 with TRBJ1-6; D is possibly TRBD1 (5 bases). Between the trimmed V and J ends, which lost 6 bases and 8 bases, there was a span of 14 bases. The CDR3 sequence is 14 residues long. Germline V gene data show CDR1 as LNHDA and CDR2 as SQIVND (reference sequence). CDR3 residues: CASRGTGLYSPLHF. CDR3 DNA: TGTGCCAGTAGGGGCACAGGATTATATTCACCCCTCCACTTT.

The chain uses TRBV5-6 and TRBJ2-1, with 10 bases aligning to TRBD2. This CDR3 region has 14 residues. With V trimmed by 2 bases and J by 9 bases, 5 bases remained unmatched. The germline V gene has CDR1 SGHDT and CDR2 YYEEEE. The CDR3 region has the DNA TGTGCCAGCAGCTTAAAAAGCGGGAGGGGTGAGCAGTTCTTC. The encoded protein is CASSLKSGRGEQFF.

The genes are TRBV5-5 and TRBJ2-7, with D tentatively TRBD2 (8 bases). V was trimmed by 4 bases and J by 1 base, leaving 27 bases between them. Germline V lookup: CDR1 SGHKS, CDR2 YYEKEE (reference sequence). This CDR3 region has 19 residues. The CDR3 nucleotides read TGTGCCAGCAGCACGGGGGGGGGACAGTGGTTGAGTGAATCCTACGAGCAGTACTTC. This codes for CASSTGGGQWLSESYEQYF. Based on the CDR3 plus reference TRBV5-5 and TRBJ2-7, the full variable domain is DAGVTQSPTHLIKTRGQQVTLRCSPISGHKSVSWYQQVLGQGPQFIFQYYEKEERGRGNFPDRFSARQFPNYSSELNVNALLLGDSALYLCASSTGGGQWLSESYEQYFGPGTRLTVT.

The gene calls are TRBV28 and TRBJ2-1; D is uncertain. V was trimmed by 7 bases and J by 0 bases, leaving 4 bases between them. Germline V lookup: CDR1 MDHEN, CDR2 SYDVKM. The length of the CDR3 is 12 residues. CDR3 in amino acids: CASTSSYNEQFF. The DNA of the CDR3 is TGTGCCAGCACGAGCTCCTACAATGAGCAGTTCTTC.